This T cell receptor (beta chain) stems from a study of OX40 agonist ivuxolimab in advanced cancers. Background on the study: Checkpoint inhibitors had been given previously to 35% to 50% of patients.

TCRdb keeps only in-frame clones here, not all; method: immunoSEQ multiplex PCR. The sample carries around 80,000 clones, almost 85% recorded once. Of note for this clone: What it recognizes is unknown.

CDR1 and CDR2 (germline): MGHRA, YSYEKL. The CDR3 totals 15 residues. V lost 0 bases, J lost 9 bases, and 15 bases lay in between. Samples of blood were obtained at baseline, on cycle 4 day 1, and on cycle 7 day 1. Whole-study findings and limits: Some of the lowest clonal expansion was seen in partial responders at 0.1-3.0 mg/kg. The study did not work out the antigen specificity of the expanded peripheral T cells.

The chain joins TRBV4-1 to TRBJ1-5, with D possibly TRBD1 on 5 matching bases. The receptor was isolated from an adult with an advanced solid tumor such as melanoma, head and neck, liver or kidney cancer. This sample comprised CD4+ or CD8+ T cells sorted from blood, obtained in a trial of the OX40 agonist ivuxolimab. The CDR3 DNA follows: TGCGCCAGCAGCCAAGATCTGGGGGAGGGTTGGCCCCAGCATTTT. Amino acids: CASSQDLGEGWPQHF.